This T cell receptor (beta chain) emerged from a study of early T cells in non-severe SARS-CoV-2 infection. This CDR3 contains 15 residues. Per the germline V gene, CDR1 is MNHEY and CDR2 is SVGAGI. Researchers attached unique molecular identifiers to individual cDNA molecules. From the 5' RACE reads, TCRdb called clonotypes with MiXCR, one entry per CDR3 protein. Of some 80,000 distinct CDR3 sequences listed, around 15% are singletons. This clonotype was detected only once. The junction and the germline gene differ at one end; a read error may be behind it. Sequencing used whole blood. This rearrangement joins TRBV6-5 to TRBJ2-7; maybe TRBD1 (7 bases). The clonotype comes from an adult who was a healthcare worker with PCR-confirmed SARS-CoV-2 infection or an uninfected control (not recorded which). CDR3 DNA: TGTGCCAGCACCCCAGGGGGGACAGTCTCCGACGAGCAGTACTTC. This gives the protein CASTPGGTVSDEQYF.